The clone carrying this T cell receptor beta chain was counted between two and nine times. Its specificity is unknown. The data stem from a study of beta chain features in type 1 diabetes. Since all of the isolated RNA was reverse transcribed, expressed TCRB transcripts were what got sequenced. TCRdb's table, derived via immunoSEQ multiplex PCR, lists solely in-frame clones and lacks some. The profile shows around 130,000 clones, about a sixth of them singletons. Study-level findings and limits: The naive, central memory and Treg TCRB repertoires of patients appeared to be more similar to one another than those of healthy donors. Moderately but significantly shorter TCRB CDR3s were found in Type 1 diabetes patients in all four CD4+ subsets.

This TCR was recovered from a man aged 25-45 years with type 1 diabetes. Material for sequencing was central memory CD4+ T cells from blood.

This CDR3 is CAWSVPDPRGSPLHF. CDR3 sequence (DNA): TGTGCCTGGAGTGTCCCTGACCCCCGCGGCTCACCCCTCCACTTT. The chain links TRBV30 to TRBJ1-6; unclear D gene. V was cut by 0 bases and J by 10 bases, with 16 bases left in between. CDR1 is GTSNPN and CDR2 is SVGIG in the germline V gene (reference sequence). CDR3 length: 15 amino acids.